The entry below describes one T cell receptor (beta chain). Its specificity is not known. TCRdb's copy holds only in-frame clones and misses some; the assay was immunoSEQ multiplex PCR. The sample has 50,000 or so clones, 86% seen once. These data are taken from a study of a mutant IDH1 vaccine in newly diagnosed glioma. The overall study: Earlier care involved radiotherapy, temozolomide, or both, and the majority received both.

V shed 8 bases and J shed 0 bases, with 11 bases lying between them. Germline lookup yields CDR1 MNHNY and CDR2 SVGAGI (reference sequence). CDR3 length: 13 amino acids. As for time point: baseline, week 1 (first vaccination visit). The treatment was: pre-vaccination baseline after standard-of-care therapy. Broader study findings: Over 85% of patients showed vaccine-induced immune responses across multiple MHC alleles. Apparently, pseudoprogression bore no relation to changes among the top peripheral T cell clonotypes.

This receptor was taken from a man aged 40-49 years with glioma. The sequencing here drew on PBMCs, taken from a glioma patient treated with radiotherapy, temozolomide or both. The chain joins TRBV6-6 to TRBJ2-7, with TRBD2 as a possible D gene (5 bases). CDR3 region: CASGEPSSYEQYF. The CDR3, as DNA: TGTGCCAGCGGGGAGCCGAGCTCCTACGAGCAGTACTTC.